These 10 T cell receptor beta chains came from one sample sequenced in a study of blood T cell repertoires in COVID-19 (dated by TCRdb to about 2020). The method was the immunoSEQ multiplex PCR assay. TCRdb holds this immuneACCESS table with in-frame rearrangements only. Some clones are missing; in checked studies, unresolved V genes explain under half, and the rest has no known cause. In this sample the table shows approximately 260,000 clones, about 87% of which occur a single time. The ten largest clones represent 8.6% of the sample. The specimen was peripheral blood. The receptors originated from a human donor in a cohort sampled during active COVID-19.

The V and J genes are TRBV5-1 and TRBJ1-5, with D unclear. The CDR3 is 13 amino acids. From germline, CDR1 is SGHRS and CDR2 YFSETQ. The V gene lost 4 bases and the J gene lost 4 bases, with 9 bases spanning the gap. The CDR3 region is CASSLVPNQPQHF. CDR3 bases: TGCGCCAGCAGCCTGGTCCCTAATCAGCCCCAGCATTTT.

CDR3 region: CASSLLGENTGELFF. The CDR3, as DNA: TGCGCCAGCAGCTTGCTAGGGGAGAACACCGGGGAGCTGTTTTTT. The chain joins TRBV5-1 to TRBJ2-2; tentatively, D is TRBD1 (5 bases). Germline V gene data show CDR1 as SGHRS and CDR2 as YFSETQ. Trimming pared 1 base from V and 1 base from J, leaving 8 bases between. This CDR3 has 15 amino acids.

V usage is TRBV7-2 and J usage is TRBJ2-7; 7 positions agree with TRBD1. The CDR3 runs to 14 residues. Germline V gives CDR1 SGHTA, CDR2 FQGNSA. With V trimmed by 5 bases and J by 4 bases, 8 bases remained unmatched. CDR3 DNA: TGTGCCAGCAGCCCCCCGGGACAGTTGTACGAGCAGTACTTC. Amino acid sequence: CASSPPGQLYEQYF.

The rearrangement joins TRBV9 to TRBJ2-1; 11 bases match TRBD2. The CDR3 loop spans 16 amino acids. With 2 bases clipped from V and 8 bases from J, the junction kept 9 bases outside the gene matches. Per germline, CDR1 SGDLS and CDR2 YYNGEE. CDR3: CASSVDVGLAAHEQFF. The CDR3 DNA reads TGTGCCAGCAGCGTCGACGTGGGACTAGCGGCCCATGAGCAGTTCTTC. Variable domain in full (rest from reference TRBV9 and TRBJ2-1): DSGVTQTPKHLITATGQRVTLRCSPRSGDLSVYWYQQSLDQGLQFLIQYYNGEERAKGNILERFSAQQFPDLHSELNLSSLELGDSALYFCASSVDVGLAAHEQFFGPGTRLTVL.

The V and J genes are TRBV28 and TRBJ1-5; D remains unclear. Germline CDR1 is MDHEN and CDR2 is SYDVKM. Trimming left V 6 bases short and J 4 bases short, with 19 bases between. CDR3 length equals 16 residues. CDR3 bases: TGTGCCAGCAGCCCCCCCCTCGGAGGAGATAATCAGCCCCAGCATTTT. Its translation is CASSPPLGGDNQPQHF. The full variable domain, completed using reference TRBV28 and TRBJ1-5, is DVKVTQSSRYLVKRTGEKVFLECVQDMDHENMFWYRQDPGLGLRLIYFSYDVKMKEKGDIPEGYSVSREKKERFSLILESASTNQTSMYLCASSPPLGGDNQPQHFGDGTRLSIL.

V is TRBV10-3 and J is TRBJ2-5; 9 nucleotides match TRBD2. Germline V CDR1 and CDR2: ENHRY, SYGVKD. Trimming removed 0 bases from V and 3 bases from J; junction bases left unmatched: 5. The CDR3 extends over 16 amino acids. The CDR3 loop reads CAISESEAGGKETQYF. CDR3 DNA: TGTGCCATCAGTGAGTCGGAAGCGGGGGGAAAAGAGACCCAGTACTTC.

The rearrangement links TRBV6-5 to TRBJ2-2; possibly TRBD2 for D (5 bases). Trimming took off 2 bases at V and 4 bases at J, with 11 bases between the two ends. The CDR3 runs 15 residues. Germline V gene sequence: CDR1 MNHEY, CDR2 SVGAGI. CDR3 nucleotide sequence: TGTGCCAGCAGTTACGTCCCGGGGTCCACCGGGGAGCTGTTTTTT. Translation: CASSYVPGSTGELFF.

The chain couples TRBV19 to TRBJ1-1; D gene unclear. CDR3 length: 16 amino acids. The V gene lost 9 bases and the J gene lost 0 bases, with 20 bases spanning the gap. Germline values: CDR1 LNHDA, CDR2 SQIVND (reference sequence). CDR3 region: CASAQALQMVNTEAFF. CDR3 DNA sequence: TGTGCCAGCGCCCAGGCCCTCCAGATGGTGAACACTGAAGCTTTCTTT. Full variable domain (rest looked up from reference TRBV19 and TRBJ1-1): DGGITQSPKYLFRKEGQNVTLSCEQNLNHDAMYWYRQDPGQGLRLIYYSQIVNDFQKGDIAEGYSVSREKKESFPLTVTSAQKNPTAFYLCASAQALQMVNTEAFFGQGTRLTVV.

The J gene is TRBJ2-5, the V gene TRBV19; D uncertain. Deletions cut 6 bases from V and 1 base from J, with 12 bases between. CDR1 is LNHDA and CDR2 is SQIVND in the germline V gene (reference sequence). CDR3 length: 14 amino acids. CDR3 region: CASRFRHLQETQYF. Written as DNA, the CDR3 is TGTGCCAGTAGGTTCCGACACCTCCAAGAGACCCAGTACTTC.

The chain joins TRBV7-9 to TRBJ2-3, with 10 bases aligning to TRBD1. CDR1 is SEHNR, CDR2 FQNEAQ, per germline (reference sequence). J lost 0 bases, V lost 1 base, and 4 bases had no gene match. The CDR3 covers 17 residues. CDR3 sequence (DNA): TGTGCCAGCAGCTTAGGACAGGGGGCTGGAAGCACAGATACGCAGTATTTT. Translated, it gives CASSLGQGAGSTDTQYF.